Listed here are 29 T cell receptor beta chains from one sample, sequenced in a study of Ad26.COV2.S vaccination and SARS-CoV-2 variants. The table came from immunoSEQ multiplex PCR; TCRdb's copy has only in-frame clones and leaves some out. The sample includes just under 250,000 clones, roughly 90% of them seen just once. Indicated treatment: 15 to 20 received Ad26.COV2.S at low or high dose, single or two shots; 5 received placebo; per-sample allocation not given. It was on day 63 after the first vaccine or placebo injection that samples were taken. The specimen was peripheral blood, collected in a trial of Ad26.COV2.S vaccine versus placebo. These receptors were taken from a person aged 18 to 59 who received the Ad26.COV2.S COVID-19 vaccine or a placebo.

This clone was recorded only once. The chain links TRBV7-9 to TRBJ2-1; 11 bases are shared with TRBD1. The V segment lost 5 bases and the J segment 0 bases; nucleotides outside the gene matches: 9. This CDR3 region has 18 residues. CDR1 and CDR2 from the germline V gene are SEHNR and FQNEAQ (reference sequence). CDR3 bases: TGTGCCAGCAGCAGCAGCCGGGACAGGGGGTTCTCCTACAATGAGCAGTTCTTC. Translation gives CASSSSRDRGFSYNEQFF.

This chain joins TRBV7-6 and TRBJ2-2; tentative D call: TRBD1 (6 bases). Trimming removed 1 base from V and 2 bases from J, with 8 bases in between. Germline CDR1 is SGHVS and CDR2 is FNYEAQ. The CDR3 has 15 residues. In nucleotides, the CDR3 is TGTGCCAGCAGCTTAGGGACAGTAAACACCGGGGAGCTGTTTTTT. Its translation is CASSLGTVNTGELFF.

This rearrangement joins TRBV5-1 to TRBJ2-7; unclear D gene. Deletions cut 4 bases from V and 0 bases from J, with 8 bases between. Germline CDR1 and CDR2: SGHRS and YFSETQ. CDR3 length equals 13 residues. The CDR3 region has the DNA TGCGCCAGCAGCCTTGAAAGCTCCTACGAGCAGTACTTC. Translated: CASSLESSYEQYF.

V usage is TRBV3-1 (or the pseudogene TRBV3-2) and J usage is TRBJ2-3; 7 nucleotides agree with TRBD2. The CDR3 contains 15 residues. The germline CDR1 and CDR2 sequences are LGHDT and YNNKEL (reference sequence). Trimming at V came to 3 bases and at J to 5 bases, leaving 8 bases not matched to a gene. CDR3: CASSHRGREQDTQYF. The CDR3 DNA follows: TGTGCCAGCAGCCACCGAGGGCGGGAGCAAGATACGCAGTATTTT.

The V call is TRBV9, the J call TRBJ1-2; D possibly corresponds to TRBD1 (5 bases). This CDR3 contains 14 residues. Germline CDR1 is SGDLS and CDR2 is YYNGEE. Trimming removed 0 bases at V and 3 bases at J, with 9 bases between. The CDR3 bases are TGTGCCAGCAGCGTAGCTGGGACGGACTATGGCTACACCTTC. Translation gives CASSVAGTDYGYTF. The variable domain in full, with the rest retrieved from reference TRBV9 and TRBJ1-2, is DSGVTQTPKHLITATGQRVTLRCSPRSGDLSVYWYQQSLDQGLQFLIQYYNGEERAKGNILERFSAQQFPDLHSELNLSSLELGDSALYFCASSVAGTDYGYTFGSGTRLTVV.

The J gene is TRBJ2-3, the V gene TRBV28; 7 nucleotides agree with TRBD1. The CDR3 extends over 16 amino acids. CDR1 is MDHEN and CDR2 is SYDVKM in the germline V gene. J gave up 0 bases and V 8 bases, and 11 bases lay outside the gene matches. This CDR3 is CASLNRPGQSTDTQYF. CDR3 nucleotide sequence: TGTGCCAGCTTGAATAGGCCGGGACAGAGCACAGATACGCAGTATTTT. The full variable domain, its missing parts supplied by reference TRBV28 and TRBJ2-3, is DVKVTQSSRYLVKRTGEKVFLECVQDMDHENMFWYRQDPGLGLRLIYFSYDVKMKEKGDIPEGYSVSREKKERFSLILESASTNQTSMYLCASLNRPGQSTDTQYFGPGTRLTVL.

CDR3 region: CASSRGQGYEQYF. In nucleotides, the CDR3 is TGTGCCAGCAGCCGGGGACAGGGATACGAGCAGTACTTC. The rearrangement joins TRBV7-3 to TRBJ2-7; 9 positions agree with TRBD1. J lost 4 bases, V lost 5 bases, and 3 bases had no gene match. The CDR3 extends over 13 amino acids. Germline CDR1 reads SGHTA; CDR2 reads FQGTGA. Full variable domain (remainder filled in from reference TRBV7-3 and TRBJ2-7): GAGVSQTPSNKVTEKGKYVELRCDPISGHTALYWYRQSLGQGPEFLIYFQGTGAADDSGLPNDRFFAVRPEGSVSTLKIQRTERGDSAVYLCASSRGQGYEQYFGPGTRLTVT.

A word on this clone: Other DNA sequences of this sample code for an identical CDR3. The chain joins TRBV7-9 to TRBJ2-1; D not resolved. The CDR3 extends over 10 amino acids. Germline values: CDR1 SEHNR, CDR2 FQNEAQ (reference sequence). V was clipped by 6 bases and J by 8 bases, with 5 bases between them. The CDR3 nucleotides read TGTGCCAGCAGTCTGGATGAGCAGTTCTTC. This sequence encodes CASSLDEQFF.

The chain carries TRBV9 and TRBJ1-6, with 10 bases matching TRBD1. Losses at the gene ends were 4 bases for V and 10 bases for J; bases not matched to a gene: 8. This CDR3 is 15 amino acids long. CDR1 is SGDLS, CDR2 YYNGEE, per germline. In DNA, the CDR3 is TGTGCCAGCAGCCCCCCCGGACAGGGGGGATCACCCCTCCACTTT. Translating gives CASSPPGQGGSPLHF.

The rearrangement joins TRBV5-5 to TRBJ2-7; D gene ambiguous. This CDR3 is built from 14 residues. V shed 4 bases and J shed 3 bases, with 14 bases lying between them. The germline gives CDR1 SGHKS, CDR2 YYEKEE (reference sequence). The CDR3 DNA is TGTGCCAGCAGCCTCCGGCTAGTGGGCTACGAGCAGTACTTC. Encoded protein: CASSLRLVGYEQYF.

CDR3 sequence (DNA): TGTGCCAGTAGCGAATCCGGGACCACGGGGACAGATACGCAGTATTTT. This encodes CASSESGTTGTDTQYF. The chain uses TRBV19 and TRBJ2-3; D possibly uses TRBD1 or TRBD2 (5 bases each). Per the germline V gene, CDR1 is LNHDA and CDR2 is SQIVND (reference sequence). CDR3 length: 16 residues. With 6 bases removed from V and 3 bases from J, the gap between germline ends came to 19 bases.

The rearrangement links TRBV9 to TRBJ1-2; 8 bases are a match to TRBD1. Trimming removed 2 bases from V and 3 bases from J; junction bases left unmatched: 0. Germline values: CDR1 SGDLS, CDR2 YYNGEE. There are 13 residues in the CDR3. The CDR3 coding sequence is TGTGCCAGCAGCGTGGACAGGGACTATGGCTACACCTTC. Residues: CASSVDRDYGYTF.

The CDR3: CASSAFITGTGELFF. CDR3 DNA: TGTGCCAGTAGTGCCTTCATTACAGGGACCGGGGAGCTGTTTTTT. The chain uses TRBV19 and TRBJ2-2; possibly TRBD1 for D (6 bases). Germline V gene data show CDR1 as LNHDA and CDR2 as SQIVND (reference sequence). V lost 5 bases and J lost 5, with 15 bases in between. This CDR3 comprises 15 residues.

The chain carries TRBV28 and TRBJ1-2; the D gene is possibly TRBD1 (6 bases). V was trimmed by 10 bases and J by 4 bases, leaving 16 bases between them. Germline V gene data show CDR1 as MDHEN and CDR2 as SYDVKM. This CDR3 region has 13 residues. The CDR3 DNA reads as TGTGCCACCACAGGGTCCCTCCTCTATGGCTACACCTTC. Translation: CATTGSLLYGYTF.

The rearrangement joins TRBV7-9 to TRBJ2-5; 7 nucleotides align to TRBD1. This CDR3 comprises 14 residues. Germline CDR1 is SEHNR and CDR2 is FQNEAQ (reference sequence). V lost 6 bases and J lost 5; bases outside the gene matches: 9. The CDR3 nucleotides read TGTGCCAGCAGTACAACAGACAGGGTGGAGACCCAGTACTTC. Encoded protein: CASSTTDRVETQYF. The whole variable domain, filled in from reference TRBV7-9 and TRBJ2-5, reads DTGVSQNPRHKITKRGQNVTFRCDPISEHNRLYWYRQTLGQGPEFLTYFQNEAQLEKSRLLSDRFSAERPKGSFSTLEIQRTEQGDSAMYLCASSTTDRVETQYFGPGTRLLVL.

This clone was found once. The chain recombines TRBV6-1 with TRBJ2-5; TRBD2 aligns across 8 bases. From germline, CDR1 is MNHNS and CDR2 SASEGT. The CDR3 runs to 16 residues. J was trimmed by 7 bases and V by 3 bases; bases with no gene match: 13. CDR3 amino acids: CASSEPAGALGGTQYF. Here the CDR3 DNA reads TGTGCCAGCAGTGAGCCAGCGGGGGCCCTGGGAGGGACCCAGTACTTC.

This clone was seen just once. The rearrangement joins TRBV5-4 to TRBJ1-2, with D possibly TRBD1 on 6 matching bases. Germline-derived CDR1 and CDR2 are SGHNT and YYREEE (reference sequence). Trimming left V 4 bases short and J 2 bases short, with 6 bases between. This CDR3 has 12 residues. The CDR3: CASSQGNYGYTF. CDR3 nucleotides: TGTGCCAGCAGCCAGGGGAACTATGGCTACACCTTC.

This chain connects TRBV10-1 to TRBJ2-5, with D possibly matching TRBD1 (7 bases). The CDR3 extends over 16 amino acids. The germline gives CDR1 WNHNN, CDR2 SYGVQD (reference sequence). With 0 bases removed from V and 4 bases from J, the gap between germline ends came to 15 bases. The CDR3 DNA sequence: TGCGCCAGCAGTGAGTCCAGGGGGGTGACCTTAGAGACCCAGTACTTC. Its translation: CASSESRGVTLETQYF.

This chain joins TRBV7-9 and TRBJ2-5; 8 bases are shared with TRBD2. Unmatched junction bases numbered 3, after V lost 4 bases and J lost 2 bases. Germline V CDR1 and CDR2: SEHNR, FQNEAQ (reference sequence). The CDR3 runs to 14 residues. The DNA of the CDR3 is TGTGCCAGCAGCTCACTAGCGGCACAAGAGACCCAGTACTTC. It specifies CASSSLAAQETQYF.

This clone was found a few times. This chain joins TRBV4-3 and TRBJ2-7, with D possibly TRBD2 on 7 matching bases. Germline V CDR1 and CDR2: LGHNA, YSLEER. The CDR3 totals 15 residues. V lost 0 bases to trimming and J lost 3 bases, with 12 bases between them. The CDR3 sequence is CASSQDRGAFYEQYF. The CDR3 DNA reads TGCGCCAGCAGCCAAGATCGGGGGGCATTCTACGAGCAGTACTTC.

The rearrangement joins TRBV21-1 to TRBJ2-3; the table assigns TRBD2, which was not confirmed against the DNA. TRBV21-1 represents a pseudogene. The CDR3 has 15 residues. CDR3 residues: CASDLRRISTDTQYF. The CDR3 DNA sequence: TGTGCCAGCGACCTTAGGAGGATTAGCACAGATACGCAGTATTTT.

CDR3 in amino acids: CASGPPGDGNEQFF. The CDR3 DNA is TGTGCCTCAGGCCCCCCAGGGGATGGGAATGAGCAGTTCTTC. The chain is built from TRBV2 and TRBJ2-1; D perhaps matches TRBD1 (6 bases). This CDR3 contains 14 residues. Trimming removed 11 bases at V and 7 bases at J, with 21 bases between. CDR1 is SNHLY, CDR2 FYNNEI, per germline.

This chain links TRBV15 with TRBJ2-4; 9 positions match TRBD2. Germline V gives CDR1 LNHNV, CDR2 YYDKDF (reference sequence). J was trimmed by 0 bases and V by 5 bases; bases with no gene match: 5. The CDR3 runs 16 residues. CDR3 sequence (DNA): TGTGCCACCAGCGACGCGGGAGGGCAAGCCAAAAACATTCAGTACTTC. Residues: CATSDAGGQAKNIQYF.

J is TRBJ2-1 and V is TRBV19; TRBD2 matches 10 bases. Germline CDR1 and CDR2: LNHDA and SQIVND (reference sequence). The trim removed 4 bases at V and 6 bases at J, leaving 3 bases unmatched. The CDR3 extends over 14 amino acids. The CDR3 is CASSNSGGFNEQFF. CDR3 in DNA: TGTGCCAGTAGTAATAGCGGGGGGTTCAATGAGCAGTTCTTC. Filled out from reference TRBV19 and TRBJ2-1, the complete variable domain reads DGGITQSPKYLFRKEGQNVTLSCEQNLNHDAMYWYRQDPGQGLRLIYYSQIVNDFQKGDIAEGYSVSREKKESFPLTVTSAQKNPTAFYLCASSNSGGFNEQFFGPGTRLTVL.

The J gene is TRBJ2-1, the V gene TRBV18, with 8 bases fitting TRBD2. J gave up 4 bases and V 2 bases, and 4 bases lay outside the gene matches. This CDR3 is 15 amino acids long. Germline CDR1 and CDR2: KGHSH and LQKENI. This CDR3 reads CASSPTASGYNEQFF. CDR3 sequence (DNA): TGTGCCAGCTCACCAACGGCTAGCGGGTACAATGAGCAGTTCTTC.

The rearrangement links TRBV4-1 to TRBJ2-1; D unresolved. From germline, CDR1 is MGHRA and CDR2 YSYEKL. The V end lost 11 bases, the J end lost 7 bases, and 12 bases lay between the germline ends. The CDR3 has 11 amino acids. The DNA for the CDR3 is TGCGCCTCCCGAGGTAGAAATGAGCAGTTCTTC. Protein: CASRGRNEQFF.

The V and J genes are TRBV5-1 and TRBJ2-5; no clear D. This CDR3 contains 14 residues. V lost 2 bases, J lost 3 bases, and 11 bases lay in between. In germline, CDR1 is SGHRS, CDR2 YFSETQ. As DNA, the CDR3 is TGCGCCAGCAGCTTAGGGCGGTTCGAAGAGACCCAGTACTTC. It yields the protein CASSLGRFEETQYF.

V is TRBV14 and J is TRBJ2-7; the match to TRBD2 covers 12 bases. CDR1 SGHDN and CDR2 FVKESK come from the germline V gene. Losses at the gene ends were 6 bases for V and 5 bases for J; bases not matched to a gene: 8. The CDR3 has 15 amino acids. CDR3 sequence reads: CASSLGLAGRDEQYF. CDR3 coding DNA: TGTGCCAGCAGTTTAGGACTAGCGGGGCGGGACGAGCAGTACTTC.

The chain recombines TRBV7-2 with TRBJ1-1; 8 nucleotides agree with TRBD1. This CDR3 comprises 15 residues. The germline V gene encodes CDR1 SGHTA and CDR2 FQGNSA. V gave up 5 bases and J gave up 0 bases; unmatched junction bases: 5. CDR3 in DNA: TGTGCCAGCAGCCCCCGGACAGGGATGAACACTGAAGCTTTCTTT. Its translation: CASSPRTGMNTEAFF.